The next 26 T cell receptor beta chains were all read from a single sample in a study of CD8 T cells in ankylosing spondylitis. TCRdb analysed the 5' RACE reads with MiXCR anew, one entry per CDR3 protein. The sample consists of approximately 190,000 distinct CDR3 sequences, roughly 13% of them appearing once. The material sequenced was blood, either unsorted or a sorted T cell fraction (not recorded which). Every receptor here comes from a female donor with ankylosing spondylitis or in good health (not recorded which).

The chain recombines TRBV12-3 or TRBV12-4 with TRBJ2-7; D remains unclear. The CDR3 runs to 14 residues. Trimming cost V 3 bases and J 0 bases, with 9 bases left between them. The CDR3 sequence is CASSFIPYSYEQYF. CDR3 DNA: TGTGCCAGCAGTTTTATTCCCTACTCCTACGAGCAGTACTTC.

This clonotype was counted many times. V gene TRBV28 combines with J gene TRBJ2-1, with 12 bases lining up with TRBD2. V gave up 8 bases and J gave up 6 bases; unmatched junction bases: 5. This CDR3 spans 14 amino acids. The V gene's germline CDR1 is MDHEN and CDR2 SYDVKM. The DNA for the CDR3 is TGTGCCAGCTTTCCGGGACTAGCGGGCAATGAGCAGTTCTTC. The encoded protein is CASFPGLAGNEQFF.

At least ten counts were recorded for this clonotype. The chain combines TRBV14 with TRBJ2-1, with 7 bases fitting TRBD2. Germline CDR1 is SGHDN and CDR2 is FVKESK. Losses at the gene ends were 0 bases for V and 12 bases for J; bases not matched to a gene: 11. The CDR3 has 15 amino acids. In DNA form, the CDR3 reads TGTGCCAGCAGCCAAGATCTCCCCACTAGCGCAATGCAGTTCTTC. Translated, it gives CASSQDLPTSAMQFF.

The chain combines TRBV20-1 with TRBJ2-6; D is uncertain. The germline V gene has CDR1 DFQATT and CDR2 SNEGSKA (reference sequence). V lost 1 base and J lost 7, with 5 bases in between. This CDR3 region has 12 residues. CDR3 sequence reads: CSARGVANVLTF. For the CDR3, the DNA is TGCAGTGCTAGAGGGGTAGCCAACGTCCTGACTTTC.

In its sample, this clonotype was seen many times. The chain is built from TRBV14 and TRBJ2-1; TRBD2 agrees at 8 bases. Germline CDR1 and CDR2: SGHDN and FVKESK. This CDR3 is 17 amino acids long. V shed 0 bases and J 0 bases; nucleotides not matched to a gene: 4. DNA of the CDR3: TGTGCCAGCAGCCAAGATTGGAGCGGGAGCTCCTACAATGAGCAGTTCTTC. Translating gives CASSQDWSGSSYNEQFF.

This clonotype was recorded many times. The chain recombines TRBV2 with TRBJ2-1; D not certain. The V and J ends lost 4 bases and 0 bases respectively, with 16 bases between them. The germline gives CDR1 SNHLY, CDR2 FYNNEI. The CDR3 extends over 17 amino acids. The CDR3 DNA follows: TGTGCCAGCAGTGGATGGGTGAGCGTATACTCCTACAATGAGCAGTTCTTC. Its translation: CASSGWVSVYSYNEQFF.

In this sample, this clonotype turned up many times. V gene TRBV7-2 combines with J gene TRBJ2-1, with a weak D call TRBD1 (6 bases). Germline CDR1 and CDR2: SGHTA and FQGNSA. The CDR3 covers 16 residues. With 2 bases removed from V and 2 bases from J, the gap between germline ends came to 13 bases. The CDR3 spells CASSLFLGAPYNEQFF. The DNA for the CDR3 is TGTGCCAGCAGCTTATTCTTGGGGGCCCCCTACAATGAGCAGTTCTTC.

This chain uses TRBV7-9 with TRBJ2-1; TRBD2 agrees at 12 bases. Germline V gene data show CDR1 as SEHNR and CDR2 as FQNEAQ (reference sequence). Unmatched junction bases numbered 10, after V lost 4 bases and J lost 6 bases. This CDR3 comprises 17 residues. Here the CDR3 reads CASSSRGLAGRGNEQFF. The CDR3 DNA follows: TGTGCCAGCAGCTCGAGAGGACTAGCGGGAAGAGGCAATGAGCAGTTCTTC. The full variable domain, rest sourced from reference TRBV7-9 and TRBJ2-1, is DTGVSQNPRHKITKRGQNVTFRCDPISEHNRLYWYRQTLGQGPEFLTYFQNEAQLEKSRLLSDRFSAERPKGSFSTLEIQRTEQGDSAMYLCASSSRGLAGRGNEQFFGPGTRLTVL.

The table lists this clonotype with many counts. This rearrangement joins TRBV5-5 to TRBJ1-3, with 7 bases aligning to TRBD1. The CDR3 length is 13 residues. Germline assignment: CDR1 SGHKS and CDR2 YYEKEE (reference sequence). The ends lost 5 bases at V and 8 bases at J; junction bases unmatched: 7. The chain's CDR3 is CASSQGDGDTIYF. Written as DNA, the CDR3 is TGTGCCAGCAGTCAGGGGGATGGCGACACCATATATTTT.

The J gene is TRBJ2-7, the V gene TRBV4-3, with TRBD2 identical over 11 bases. Trimming took 2 bases from V and 4 from J; bases not matched to a gene: 19. The CDR3 is made up of 20 amino acids. Per the germline V gene, CDR1 is LGHNA and CDR2 is YSLEER. The CDR3 DNA reads TGCGCCAGCAGCCAATCGACTAGCGGGAACCAGAATCCTAAGAAATACGAGCAGTACTTC. It specifies CASSQSTSGNQNPKKYEQYF.

This clonotype was found many times. The rearrangement uses TRBV4-2 and TRBJ2-1, with 11 bases fitting TRBD2. Germline CDR1 and CDR2: LGHNA and YNFKEQ. This CDR3 has 15 residues. J was trimmed by 8 bases and V by 6 bases; bases with no gene match: 9. The CDR3 DNA reads as TGTGCCAGCAGTCGGGCCGGGACTAGCGGTGATGAGCAGTTCTTC. It specifies CASSRAGTSGDEQFF.

In this sample, this clonotype turned up a few times. The chain is built from TRBV29-1 and TRBJ2-3, with 13 bases lining up with TRBD2. The CDR3 is 15 amino acids. The trim removed 6 bases at V and 4 bases at J, leaving 7 bases unmatched. Germline loops: CDR1 SQVTM, CDR2 ANQGSEA. Here the CDR3 reads CSVAVTSGRPDTQYF. In nucleotides, the CDR3 is TGCAGCGTGGCGGTGACTAGCGGGAGGCCAGATACGCAGTATTTT.

This clonotype was observed a few times. V gene TRBV20-1 combines with J gene TRBJ2-1, with 7 bases identical to TRBD2. Per the germline V gene, CDR1 is DFQATT and CDR2 is SNEGSKA (reference sequence). The V segment lost 3 bases and the J segment 8 bases; nucleotides outside the gene matches: 4. This CDR3 spans 12 amino acids. CDR3 protein: CSASGRMYEQFF. In nucleotides, the CDR3 is TGCAGTGCTAGCGGGAGGATGTATGAGCAGTTCTTC.

This clonotype was recorded many times. This rearrangement joins TRBV12-3 or TRBV12-4 to TRBJ1-6; D is unresolved. This CDR3 is 14 amino acids long. Deletions cut 3 bases from V and 8 bases from J, with 11 bases between. CDR3 in DNA: TGTGCCAGCAGTTTGTCGGGCGTGGATTCACCCCTCCACTTT. This encodes CASSLSGVDSPLHF.

Ten or more counts support this clonotype. This rearrangement joins TRBV3-1 to TRBJ2-1; a weak D match, TRBD2 (5 bases). In germline, CDR1 is LGHDT, CDR2 YNNKEL (reference sequence). The CDR3 has 13 residues. The V and J ends lost 11 bases and 6 bases respectively, with 17 bases between them. In DNA, the CDR3 is TGTGCCTGCAACCTCCTAGGGAGCAATGAGCAGTTCTTC. Protein sequence: CACNLLGSNEQFF.

This clonotype was observed at least ten times. The genes are TRBV5-6 and TRBJ2-4, with a weak D call TRBD1 (6 bases). V lost 4 bases, J lost 6 bases, and 11 bases lay in between. From germline, CDR1 is SGHDT and CDR2 YYEEEE. The CDR3 has 13 residues. DNA of the CDR3: TGTGCCAGCAGCGTCACAGGGACAAACATTCAGTACTTC. Translating gives CASSVTGTNIQYF.

The chain recombines TRBV12-3 or TRBV12-4 with TRBJ2-2, with 12 bases aligning to TRBD2. J gave up 3 bases and V 6 bases, and 5 bases lay outside the gene matches. CDR3 size: 16 residues. CDR3 coding DNA: TGTGCCAGCAGGTCCCGACTAGCGGGAGACACCGGGGAGCTGTTTTTT. This encodes CASRSRLAGDTGELFF.

This clonotype was observed at least ten times. This sequence joins TRBV6-6 and TRBJ2-2; D remains unclear. The CDR3 is made up of 10 amino acids. Trimming removed 11 bases from V and 6 bases from J, with 7 bases in between. The germline V gene encodes CDR1 MNHNY and CDR2 SVGAGI (reference sequence). CDR3: CAYGAGELFF. The DNA of the CDR3 is TGTGCCTATGGCGCCGGGGAGCTGTTTTTT.

This clonotype has ten or more counts. The chain employs TRBV7-3 and TRBJ2-3; D is perhaps TRBD2 (6 bases). CDR1 is SGHTA and CDR2 is FQGTGA in the germline V gene. The V end was cut by 2 bases, the J end by 7 bases, with 16 bases between. This CDR3 comprises 15 residues. CDR3 residues: CASSLWAGPSHTQYF. CDR3 bases: TGTGCCAGCAGCTTATGGGCGGGACCTTCTCATACGCAGTATTTT. Full variable domain (missing parts from reference TRBV7-3 and TRBJ2-3): GAGVSQTPSNKVTEKGKYVELRCDPISGHTALYWYRQSLGQGPEFLIYFQGTGAADDSGLPNDRFFAVRPEGSVSTLKIQRTERGDSAVYLCASSLWAGPSHTQYFGPGTRLTVL.

This clonotype occurred a few times. This rearrangement joins TRBV29-1 to TRBJ2-5, with unresolved D. CDR1 is SQVTM, CDR2 ANQGSEA, per germline. The CDR3 has 13 residues. V lost 4 bases and J 1 base, leaving 10 bases between the germline ends. CDR3 nucleotides: TGCAGCGTTGGCGGACGGCTCCAAGAGACCCAGTACTTC. As protein: CSVGGRLQETQYF.

This clonotype came up many times. The chain employs TRBV20-1 and TRBJ2-3; TRBD2 agrees at 7 bases. Trimming took 6 bases from V and 1 from J; bases not matched to a gene: 4. The length of the CDR3 is 13 residues. CDR1 is DFQATT and CDR2 is SNEGSKA in the germline V gene (reference sequence). CDR3 DNA: TGCAGTGCAATTAGCGGGCGCACAGATACGCAGTATTTT. Translation: CSAISGRTDTQYF.

This clonotype was picked up many times. The rearrangement joins TRBV6-5 to TRBJ2-4; D tentatively fits TRBD1 or TRBD2 (5 bases each). The CDR3 consists of 16 residues. V lost 0 bases to trimming and J lost 6 bases, with 15 bases between them. Germline values: CDR1 MNHEY, CDR2 SVGAGI. CDR3 sequence reads: CASSYSIAGSLNIQYF. CDR3 sequence (DNA): TGTGCCAGCAGTTACTCGATAGCAGGGAGTTTAAACATTCAGTACTTC.

This clonotype was picked up a small number of times. J is TRBJ2-4 and V is TRBV2; D is possibly TRBD1 (6 bases). The germline CDR1 and CDR2 sequences are SNHLY and FYNNEI. This CDR3 contains 15 residues. The V end lost 6 bases, the J end lost 5 bases, and 17 bases lay between the germline ends. CDR3 nucleotide sequence: TGTGCCAGCAGCGAACAGGGCTTTGGAGAAAACATTCAGTACTTC. Translating it yields CASSEQGFGENIQYF.

There are a few counts of this clonotype. This chain uses TRBV2 with TRBJ2-1, with 7 bases lining up with TRBD1. Trimming cost V 10 bases and J 0 bases; bases outside gene matches: 6. CDR1 is SNHLY, CDR2 FYNNEI, per germline. The CDR3 consists of 14 residues. This CDR3 reads CAIIRGSSYNEQFF. DNA of the CDR3: TGTGCCATCATCAGGGGGAGCTCCTACAATGAGCAGTTCTTC.

This clonotype was picked up many times. The chain carries TRBV5-1 and TRBJ1-5; no reliable D call. CDR3 size: 15 residues. Trimming stripped 2 bases from V and 0 bases from J, with 9 bases between. Germline assignment: CDR1 SGHRS and CDR2 YFSETQ. The CDR3 DNA follows: TGCGCCAGCAGCTTATCCGGCAATAGCAATCAGCCCCAGCATTTT. It encodes CASSLSGNSNQPQHF.

V and J are TRBV18 and TRBJ2-5; no clear D gene. This CDR3 has 13 residues. Germline V CDR1 and CDR2: KGHSH, LQKENI. Trimming removed 5 bases from V and 3 bases from J, with 10 bases in between. CDR3 nucleotide sequence: TGTGCCAGCTCAGCCACAGTAGAAGAGACCCAGTACTTC. Protein sequence: CASSATVEETQYF.